This TCR beta chain appears in the sequencing data of a study of OX40 agonist ivuxolimab in advanced cancers. Details on this clone: Antigen specificity is unknown.

The CDR3 spans 13 residues. Per the germline V gene, CDR1 is SQVTM and CDR2 is ANQGSEA. Between the trimmed V and J ends, which lost 6 bases and 3 bases, there was a span of 15 bases. The study, taken as a whole, reports: CD4+ and CD8+ T cells in blood underwent clonal expansion by week 6 at 0.1 to 3.0 mg/kg.

Autoimmune disease history or systemic immunosuppression excluded patients. The data were produced by immunoSEQ multiplex PCR, yet TCRdb's version contains in-frame clones alone and is incomplete. The sample has about 29,000 clones; around 90% are singletons. This clonotype was obtained from an adult with an advanced solid tumor such as melanoma, head and neck, liver or kidney cancer. This specimen was CD4+ or CD8+ T cells sorted from blood, taken in a trial of the OX40 agonist ivuxolimab. The chain uses TRBV29-1 and TRBJ2-7; possibly TRBD1 for D (6 bases). The CDR3 DNA reads as TGCAGCGTCTTGGGGGACACAGGCTACGAGCAGTACTTC. This encodes CSVLGDTGYEQYF.